In this sample, the clone carrying this T cell receptor beta chain turned up once. Its cognate antigen is unknown. The data originate from a study of cytomegalovirus exposure and HLA in healthy donors. Germline V gene sequence: CDR1 MGHRA, CDR2 YSYEKL. The CDR3 runs to 14 residues. PCR primers comprised 60 Vbeta and 13 Jbeta primers. Using immunoSEQ multiplex PCR, the repertoire was profiled, and TCRdb retains in-frame clones only, with some absent. The data show about 140,000 clones, over 60% seen once. General study points: In a later analysis, most CMV-associated TCR beta chains appeared HLA-restricted.

The chain links TRBV4-1 to TRBJ2-5, with a tentative D call TRBD1 (5 bases). Matching the DNA end better, TRBJ2-7 makes the J call doubtful. The receptor comes from a man in his forties or fifties in good health and CMV-seronegative. Material: PBMCs. For the CDR3, the DNA is TGCGCCAGCAGCCAAGTGACAGAGGCCTACGAGCAGTACTTC. Protein: CASSQVTEAYEQYF.